This note documents a single T cell receptor beta chain sequence. The antigen remains undetermined. The record originates from a study of T cell responses to AZD1222 COVID-19 vaccine. TCRdb keeps only in-frame clones here, not all; method: immunoSEQ multiplex PCR. The table has about 84,000 clones, about 85% seen once. Germline V gene data show CDR1 as SGHNT and CDR2 as YENEEA. The CDR3 consists of 15 residues. The V segment lost 5 bases and the J segment 6 bases; nucleotides outside the gene matches: 8. General study findings and limits: Breadth and depth of Spike-specific TCRs rose after two AZD1222 doses.

This sample comprised peripheral blood, obtained on day 0 of AZD1222 vaccination. The TCR comes from an adult in good health. The V and J genes are TRBV11-3 and TRBJ2-3, with TRBD2 matching over 10 bases. CDR3 in DNA: TGTGCCAGCAGCCCCGGCGGGACTAGCGATGATACGCAGTATTTT. It codes for CASSPGGTSDDTQYF.